This T cell receptor beta chain was recovered during a study of post-analysis software for immune sequencing data. In the study overall: The study covered relapsing-remitting, secondary progressive and progressive-relapsing courses of multiple sclerosis. Points from the study as a whole: TRBV5-6, TRBV5-1 and TRBV20-1 belonged to a set of roughly 5 TRBV segments that were more frequent in patients than controls. Comparison with controls showed significantly lower normalized Chao1 diversity in multiple sclerosis patients.

This clonotype was picked up a small number of times. Its antigen remains unknown. This CDR3 contains 13 residues. Trimming took off 3 bases at V and 7 bases at J, with 16 bases between the two ends. The V gene's germline CDR1 is DFQATT and CDR2 SNEGSKA (reference sequence). Included in the TCR beta cDNA libraries were unique molecular identifiers. Input of roughly 0.95 to 11 million T cells yielded some 500,000 cDNA molecules. TCRdb fed the PCR reads into MiXCR, producing one record per CDR3 protein. Among hundreds of thousands of distinct CDR3 sequences, roughly 38% were seen once, and the ten largest hold 7.5% to 8.5%.

This chain uses TRBV20-1 with TRBJ2-7, with D perhaps matching TRBD2 (5 bases). Sequencing was done on a sample of blood. This sequence originates from a girl aged 2 to 9 with multiple sclerosis. CDR3 sequence: CSARVNGVWEQYF. The DNA for the CDR3 is TGCAGTGCTAGGGTAAACGGGGTCTGGGAGCAGTACTTC.